This is a list of T cell receptor beta chains from one sample in a study of shared clonotypes between healthy human individuals. Assay used: immunoSEQ multiplex PCR; TCRdb lists only in-frame clones, some missing. Of 90,000 to 130,000 clones in the sample, around 68% were seen once. Specimen: memory CD8+ T cells sorted from blood. Source of these receptors: a woman in her thirties in good health. Both conserved end residues are part of each CDR3. The order of the fields is V gene, clone size, D gene, J gene, CDR3 DNA, CDR3 protein. The D gene is left open where the match is weak. Size tells how often a clone was seen (once, few, many) or the class of an expanded clone, and some rows leave it out.

TRBV5-1	-	TRBD1	TRBJ2-7	TGCGCCAGCAGCTTGGGCCTGGACAGGGACACCTACGAGCAGTACTTC	CASSLGLDRDTYEQYF
TRBV7-6	-	-	TRBJ1-1	TGTGCCAGCAGCTTAGAGGGGTCCACTGAAGCTTTCTTT	CASSLEGSTEAFF
TRBV5-4	-	-	TRBJ2-2	TGTGCCACTACTCGGGCCGGGGAGCTGTTTTTT	CATTRAGELFF
TRBV5-1	-	TRBD2	TRBJ2-3	TGCGCCAGCAGCGCGGGAGCGACAGATACGCAGTATTTT	CASSAGATDTQYF
TRBV19	-	-	TRBJ2-6	TGTGCCAGTATACCAGGGAAATCTGGGGCCAACGTCCTGACTTTC	CASIPGKSGANVLTF
TRBV6-4	medium-sized	TRBD1	TRBJ2-6	TGTGCCAGCAGTGACGTAGGGGGCACTGGGGCCAACGTCCTGACTTTC	CASSDVGGTGANVLTF
TRBV6-1	once	-	TRBJ2-7	TGTGCCAGCAGTGAAAAGGGGTCCTACGAGCAGTACTTC	CASSEKGSYEQYF
TRBV7-2	few	-	TRBJ1-2	TGTGCCAGCAGCTCCCTCCCCCCCAGGTTGGGTGGCTACACCTTC	CASSSLPPRLGGYTF
TRBV28	-	TRBD1	TRBJ2-7	TGTGCCAGCAGTTTCGGGACAGGAATCTACGAGCAGTACTTC	CASSFGTGIYEQYF
TRBV6-1	many	TRBD1	TRBJ2-1	TGTGCCAGCAAGTTGACAGGGACCTACAATGAGCAGTTCTTC	CASKLTGTYNEQFF
TRBV29-1	few	TRBD2	TRBJ2-7	TGCAGCGTTGAAGGCGATAGTGACTCTAGCGGCTATACCTACGAGCAGTACTTC	CSVEGDSDSSGYTYEQYF
TRBV6-5	-	-	TRBJ2-7	TGTGCCAGCAGGGAACGGGACCAGGGCTCCTACGAGCAGTACTTC	CASRERDQGSYEQYF
TRBV9	many	-	TRBJ2-7	TGTGCCAGCAGCCCCCCTTCCCACGAGCAGTACTTC	CASSPPSHEQYF
TRBV23-1	-	TRBD1	TRBJ1-2	TGCGCCAGCAGTCCGAAAACACAGGGGGAGTATGGCTACACCTTC	CASSPKTQGEYGYTF
TRBV27	-	TRBD2	TRBJ2-1	TGTGCCAGCAGTCCCTCACTAGCGGGAGTGGTGTATGAGCAGTTCTTC	CASSPSLAGVVYEQFF
TRBV27	-	-	TRBJ1-2	TGTGCCAGCAGATTTAGGGGGGGAGACGGCTACACCTTC	CASRFRGGDGYTF
TRBV11-3	-	TRBD1	TRBJ2-2	TGTGCCAGCAGCTCCGGACAGGGCCTCGGGGAGCTGTTTTTT	CASSSGQGLGELFF
TRBV28	-	-	TRBJ1-5	TGTGCCAGCAGTTCCGATCAGCCCCAGCATTTT	CASSSDQPQHF
TRBV9	once	TRBD2	TRBJ2-3	TGTGCCAGCAGCGTAGGGGTAGCGGGAGGGAATACGCAGTATTTT	CASSVGVAGGNTQYF
TRBV4-1	-	TRBD2	TRBJ2-7	TGCGCCAGCAGCCTTCGGGCCGCGAGGGGAGCGACTAGCGGAGTAACCTACGAGCAGTACTTC	CASSLRAARGATSGVTYEQYF
TRBV28	-	TRBD2	TRBJ2-7	TGTGCCAGCACCTCTAGCGGGAACTCCTACGAGCAGTACTTC	CASTSSGNSYEQYF
TRBV27	few	TRBD1	TRBJ1-5	TGTGCCAGCAGTCCGCAGGGGGCCGGGCAGCCCCAGCATTTT	CASSPQGAGQPQHF
TRBV28	-	-	TRBJ2-7	TGTGCCAGCAGGACATATACCTACGAGCAGTACTTC	CASRTYTYEQYF
TRBV5-1	-	TRBD1	TRBJ2-7	TGCGCCAGCAGCTACTGGACAGGGTCCCACGAGCAGTACTTC	CASSYWTGSHEQYF
TRBV6-5	-	TRBD1	TRBJ2-3	TGTGCCAGCCTTGCCGGGACAGGGGACACAGATACGCAGTATTTT	CASLAGTGDTDTQYF
TRBV5-4	-	-	TRBJ2-7	TGTGCCAGCAGCTTGGGGCCCCGGAAAGGCAACGAGCAGTACTTC	CASSLGPRKGNEQYF
TRBV2	-	TRBD1	TRBJ1-3	TGTGCCAGCAGAACCCTGGGGCAGGGGGACACCATATATTTT	CASRTLGQGDTIYF
TRBV25-1	-	-	TRBJ2-7	TGTGCCAGTACCGGGGCCTACGAGCAGTACTTC	CASTGAYEQYF
TRBV13	-	-	TRBJ2-7	TGTGCCAGCAGCTTAGGGGTCAGGGGCTCGGTCGAGCAGTACTTC	CASSLGVRGSVEQYF
TRBV28	once	-	TRBJ1-5	TGTGCCAGCAGCAACTGGCAGCCCCAGCATTTT	CASSNWQPQHF
TRBV19	-	TRBD2	TRBJ2-1	TGTGCCAGTAGCTCCCAGACTAGCGGGAGGGCGCCTTTCGCCTACAATGAGCAGTTCTTC	CASSSQTSGRAPFAYNEQFF
TRBV7-3	-	TRBD1	TRBJ2-1	TGTGCCAGCAGCACCCCTTTGACAGGGACCTCCTACAATGAGCAGTTCTTC	CASSTPLTGTSYNEQFF
TRBV18	-	TRBD1	TRBJ1-1	TGTGCCAGCTCACCTGGGGGACAGGGAGGGTTTGAAGCTTTCTTT	CASSPGGQGGFEAFF
TRBV27	-	-	TRBJ1-4	TGTGCCAGCAGACACACAGGGACCCCTGAAAAACTGTTTTTT	CASRHTGTPEKLFF
TRBV7-6	-	-	TRBJ2-7	TGTGCCAGCAGCTTAGGACCCGGCTTGAAGTTGAACTACGAGCAGTACTTC	CASSLGPGLKLNYEQYF
TRBV19	-	TRBD1	TRBJ1-5	TGTGCCAGTAGTACGACAGGGGGTAACGATCAGCCCCAGCATTTT	CASSTTGGNDQPQHF
TRBV6-6	many	-	TRBJ1-2	TGTGCCAGCAGTTCTCACAGCGGAGAAATCGGCTACACCTTC	CASSSHSGEIGYTF
TRBV7-9	-	-	TRBJ2-3	TGTGCCAGCAGCTTAGGTGGATTAGGGCAGTATTTT	CASSLGGLGQYF
TRBV14	-	-	TRBJ2-3	TGTGCCAGCAGCCCAACTATTGCAGATACGCAGTATTTT	CASSPTIADTQYF
TRBV9	once	TRBD2	TRBJ2-2	TGTGCCAGCAGCCTGACTAGCGGCTACAACACCGGGGAGCTGTTTTTT	CASSLTSGYNTGELFF
TRBV6-6	-	-	TRBJ1-1	TGTGCCAGCAGCCCTCCGCAGGGGAACACTGAAGCTTTCTTT	CASSPPQGNTEAFF
TRBV14	many	-	TRBJ1-6	TGTGCCAGCAGCCAAGTTCCGGGGTCACCCCTCCACTTT	CASSQVPGSPLHF
TRBV7-9	-	TRBD2	TRBJ2-1	TGTGCCAGCAGCTTAAGGTCGGCTAGCGGTTATTACAATGAGCAGTTCTTC	CASSLRSASGYYNEQFF
TRBV7-8	-	-	TRBJ1-3	TGTGCCAGCAGCTTAGTTCGGGCCTCTGGAAACACCATATATTTT	CASSLVRASGNTIYF
TRBV7-2	-	TRBD1	TRBJ2-7	TGTGCCAGCAGCCAGGGGGCGGGCGGCTCCTACGAGCAGTACTTC	CASSQGAGGSYEQYF
TRBV11-1	-	TRBD1	TRBJ2-7	TGTGCCAGCAGCCCGGACAGGGGCGAGCAGTACTTC	CASSPDRGEQYF
TRBV28	-	TRBD1	TRBJ1-2	TGTGCCAGCAGTTTAACGGGCAGGGGGCGTTCTGACTACACCTTC	CASSLTGRGRSDYTF
TRBV25-1	many	-	TRBJ2-7	TGTGCCAGCAGTCCTCCTTCAGCGCGGAGCGAGCAGTACTTC	CASSPPSARSEQYF
TRBV29-1	-	-	TRBJ2-1	TGCAGCGTTGAACTCCGACGGGAAGGGACGGGCAATGAGCAGTTCTTC	CSVELRREGTGNEQFF
TRBV6-4	-	-	TRBJ1-1	TGTGCCAGCAGTGAACGGATGAACACTGAAGCTTTCTTT	CASSERMNTEAFF
TRBV9	-	-	TRBJ1-1	TGTGCCAGCAGCGTAGAGGGGAACACTGAAGCTTTCTTT	CASSVEGNTEAFF
TRBV6-5	-	-	TRBJ2-7	TGTGCCAGCAGTTCAGAGCTGAGAACCTACGAGCAGTACTTC	CASSSELRTYEQYF